These 13 T cell receptor beta chains came from one sample sequenced in a study of post-analysis software for immune sequencing data. Study-wide results and caveats: TRBV5-6, TRBV5-1 and TRBV20-1 belonged to a set of a handful of TRBV segments that were more frequent in patients than controls.

No antigen has been identified for these receptors. Unique-molecular-identifier-tagged TCR beta cDNA libraries were used. From the PCR reads, TCRdb called clonotypes with MiXCR, one entry per CDR3 protein. The sample carries roughly 650,000 distinct CDR3 sequences, 59% recorded once. The material sequenced was blood. These receptors were collected from a girl aged 2-10 years with multiple sclerosis.

This clonotype has just one count. V and J are TRBV29-1 and TRBJ1-2; TRBD1 matches 9 bases. CDR1 and CDR2 (germline): SQVTM, ANQGSEA. The CDR3 is 12 amino acids. The V and J ends lost 6 bases and 8 bases, in that order; junction bases with no gene match: 7. DNA of the CDR3: TGCAGCGTCTTACAGGGGGCAGGAGGCTACACCTTC. This encodes CSVLQGAGGYTF.

This clonotype appeared a few times. This chain connects TRBV6-5 to TRBJ2-1; 7 nucleotides agree with TRBD2. The CDR3 covers 15 residues. CDR1 and CDR2 (germline): MNHEY, SVGAGI. The V and J ends lost 0 bases and 8 bases, in that order; junction bases with no gene match: 7. The CDR3 sequence: CASSYSSGRSYEQFF. CDR3 nucleotide sequence: TGTGCCAGCAGTTACTCTAGCGGGCGGAGCTATGAGCAGTTCTTC.

CDR3 sequence (DNA): TGTGCCAGCAGCGGAGGGGGGTGGGACCAAGAGACCCAGTACTTC. This sequence encodes CASSGGGWDQETQYF. The rearrangement links TRBV9 to TRBJ2-5; D might be TRBD1 or TRBD2, each matching 6 bases. V was shortened by 3 bases and J by 0 bases, with 12 bases between the two germline ends. CDR1 is SGDLS and CDR2 is YYNGEE in the germline V gene. There are 15 residues in the CDR3.

The rearrangement uses TRBV9 and TRBJ2-3; D unresolved. V lost 0 bases and J lost 4, with 6 bases in between. The length of the CDR3 is 13 residues. Germline V gene lookup returns CDR1 SGDLS and CDR2 YYNGEE. The CDR3 nucleotides read TGTGCCAGCAGCGTAGTCCCAGCAGATACGCAGTATTTT. Translating it yields CASSVVPADTQYF.

The chain employs TRBV7-6 and TRBJ2-3, with D possibly matching TRBD2 (6 bases). This CDR3 spans 16 amino acids. Trimming removed 2 bases at V and 1 base at J, with 13 bases between. Germline assignment: CDR1 SGHVS and CDR2 FNYEAQ. This CDR3 is CASSLLPGLRTDTQYF. The CDR3 DNA follows: TGTGCCAGCAGCTTACTACCGGGACTCCGCACAGATACGCAGTATTTT.

The CDR3 DNA reads as TGTGCCAGTCAATTCAGTCGCTCCTACAATGAGCAGTTCTTC. It specifies CASQFSRSYNEQFF. The chain has TRBV19 and TRBJ2-1; no definite D call. The ends were cut back, 8 bases at V and 0 bases at J, with 11 bases in the middle. CDR3 length: 14 amino acids. Germline V gene lookup returns CDR1 LNHDA and CDR2 SQIVND (reference sequence).

The genes are TRBV7-2 and TRBJ2-2; TRBD2 is a possible D gene (5 bases). CDR1 SGHTA and CDR2 FQGNSA come from the germline V gene. Trimming took 1 base from V and 5 from J, leaving 14 bases between them. The CDR3 runs 16 residues. DNA for the CDR3: TGTGCCAGCAGCTTAGGTTTCGGGGAGAGGACCGGGGAGCTGTTTTTT. Its protein product is CASSLGFGERTGELFF.

V and J are TRBV20-1 and TRBJ2-1, with 8 bases identical to TRBD2. Germline V gives CDR1 DFQATT, CDR2 SNEGSKA (reference sequence). Trimming took 5 bases from V and 9 from J; bases not matched to a gene: 3. This CDR3 contains 11 residues. DNA of the CDR3: TGCAGTGCTCGACGGGAGGGTGAGCAGTTCTTC. This translates into CSARREGEQFF.

This rearrangement joins TRBV29-1 to TRBJ2-1; D possibly corresponds to TRBD1 (6 bases). CDR1 SQVTM and CDR2 ANQGSEA come from the germline V gene. The CDR3 has 10 residues. CDR3 DNA sequence: TGCGGTGCAGGGGTCAATGAGCAGTTCTTC. This codes for CGAGVNEQFF.

V is TRBV11-3 and J is TRBJ2-2; no clear D. The ends were cut back, 5 bases at V and 8 bases at J, with 15 bases in the middle. The CDR3 covers 14 residues. In germline, CDR1 is SGHNT, CDR2 YENEEA. The CDR3 DNA reads TGTGCCAGCAGCCCTTTAAGGCGCGCGGGGGAGCTGTTTTTT. It specifies CASSPLRRAGELFF.

The V call is TRBV5-1, the J call TRBJ1-1; 12 positions match TRBD1. The germline gives CDR1 SGHRS, CDR2 YFSETQ. V lost 0 bases, J lost 5 bases, and 5 bases stayed unmatched. The CDR3 has 16 amino acids. The CDR3, as DNA: TGCGCCAGCAGCTTGGGGGACAGGGGGCGAGTGACTGAAGCTTTCTTT. Its translation: CASSLGDRGRVTEAFF.

V gene TRBV6-2 or TRBV6-3 combines with J gene TRBJ2-1; possible D gene TRBD1, 6 bases. V lost 0 bases, J lost 1 base, and 10 bases lay in between. The length of the CDR3 is 16 residues. Germline V gene lookup returns CDR1 MNHEY and CDR2 SVGEGT. The CDR3 nucleotides read TGTGCCAGCAGTTACTCCGGACAGATTTCCTACAATGAGCAGTTCTTC. Protein product: CASSYSGQISYNEQFF.

The CDR3 here is CASSQDPGQGAYEQYF. The CDR3, as DNA: TGCGCCAGCAGCCAAGATCCGGGACAGGGGGCATACGAGCAGTACTTC. The chain carries TRBV4-1 and TRBJ2-7; 12 positions match TRBD1. This CDR3 region has 16 residues. V gave up 0 bases and J gave up 4 bases; unmatched junction bases: 4. Per the germline V gene, CDR1 is MGHRA and CDR2 is YSYEKL.